Shown below are 17 T cell receptor beta chains from a single sample sequenced in a study of T cells in Graves' hyperthyroidism and ophthalmopathy. From RNA transcripts, TCR beta CDR3 regions were amplified. First-round RT-PCR with HTBI primers amplified the TCR CDR3 region. Each CDR3 protein gets one entry after TCRdb re-called the multiplex PCR reads with MiXCR. The sample lists 300,000 to 450,000 distinct CDR3 sequences; roughly 14% were seen once. The sequenced material came from blood. These receptors were collected from a man aged 30 to 39 with Graves' hyperthyroidism that later progressed to Graves' ophthalmopathy.

Ten or more counts support this clonotype. The chain links TRBV7-8 to TRBJ1-2; D is undetermined. The CDR3 runs to 14 residues. V was pared by 5 bases and J by 3 bases, with 13 bases between. Germline values: CDR1 SGHVS, CDR2 FQNEAQ. CDR3 DNA sequence: TGTGCCAGCAGCGCTAACCTTCAGGACTATGGCTACACCTTC. Translation: CASSANLQDYGYTF. Drawing the rest from reference TRBV7-8 and TRBJ1-2, the complete variable domain is GAGVSQSPRYKVAKRGQDVALRCDPISGHVSLFWYQQALGQGPEFLTYFQNEAQLDKSGLPSDRFFAERPEGSVSTLKIQRTQQEDSAVYLCASSANLQDYGYTFGSGTRLTVV.

The V call is TRBV5-8, the J call TRBJ2-5; TRBD2 aligns across 8 bases. Germline CDR1 and CDR2: SGHTS and YDEGEE. This CDR3 is built from 15 residues. V dropped 0 bases and J dropped 1; count of bases not matched to a gene: 2. The CDR3, as DNA: TGTGCCAGCAGCTTGGAGGCGGGGGGCCAAGAGACCCAGTACTTC. It encodes CASSLEAGGQETQYF.

This clonotype showed up just a few times. This sequence joins TRBV6-2 or TRBV6-3 and TRBJ2-3, with 7 bases lining up with TRBD1. In germline, CDR1 is MNHEY, CDR2 SVGEGT. The CDR3 is made up of 14 amino acids. The junction had 4 bases not matched to a gene; V was cut back by 6 bases and J by 1 base. CDR3 nucleotide sequence: TGTGCCAGCAGGATTGGACAGGGCACAGATACGCAGTATTTT. Its translation is CASRIGQGTDTQYF.

About this clonotype itself: Being one base from a much bigger clone, this may be a read error. V gene TRBV5-1 combines with J gene TRBJ2-7; D may match TRBD1 or TRBD2 (7 bases each). The DNA end lines up better with TRBJ2-1; the J call may be wrong. Per germline, CDR1 SGHRS and CDR2 YFSETQ. The CDR3 sequence is 15 residues long. In DNA, the CDR3 is TGCGCCAGCAGCTTTGGCGGGGAGGGGGCCTACGAGCAGTTCTTC. Translated, it gives CASSFGGEGAYEQFF.

Ten or more counts support this clonotype. The rearrangement joins TRBV7-9 to TRBJ2-1; D might be TRBD1 or TRBD2, each matching 6 bases. Looked up from germline, CDR1 is SEHNR and CDR2 is FQNEAQ (reference sequence). The CDR3 extends over 15 amino acids. The germline V and J ends were trimmed by 5 bases and 7 bases, with 18 bases remaining between them. CDR3 residues: CASSLSGHQGNEQFF. CDR3 in DNA: TGTGCCAGCAGCCTAAGCGGGCACCAGGGGAATGAGCAGTTCTTC.

This clonotype was recorded a few times. The V call is TRBV4-2, the J call TRBJ2-7, with D unresolved. The V end lost 1 base, the J end lost 0 bases, and 13 bases lay between the germline ends. There are 16 residues in the CDR3. Germline CDR1 reads LGHNA; CDR2 reads YNFKEQ. DNA for the CDR3: TGTGCCAGCAGCCAAGTGGCAGCCGGTACCTCCTACGAGCAGTACTTC. Its translation: CASSQVAAGTSYEQYF.

The chain employs TRBV5-4 and TRBJ2-1; no clear D. The CDR3 is 11 residues long. The ends were cut back, 1 base at V and 8 bases at J, with 4 bases in the middle. Germline CDR1 and CDR2: SGHNT and YYREEE (reference sequence). CDR3 protein: CASSLLDEQFF. The CDR3 DNA is TGTGCCAGCAGCTTGCTAGATGAGCAGTTCTTC.

The chain carries TRBV6-2 or TRBV6-3 and TRBJ2-1; 11 bases are shared with TRBD2. CDR3 length equals 16 residues. V shed 2 bases and J 6 bases; nucleotides not matched to a gene: 6. Germline CDR1 and CDR2: MNHEY and SVGEGT. In DNA form, the CDR3 reads TGTGCCAGCAGTTACGTAGCGGGGGGGGTCGGCAATGAGCAGTTCTTC. Amino acids: CASSYVAGGVGNEQFF.

A note on this clonotype: The junction and the germline gene differ at one end; a read error may be behind it. This sequence joins TRBV5-1 and TRBJ2-1, with D perhaps TRBD1 (6 bases). The CDR3 contains 14 residues. The germline V gene encodes CDR1 SGHRS and CDR2 YFSETQ. This CDR3 reads CAGSTGQLNNEQFF. The CDR3 DNA reads TGCGCCGGCAGCACCGGACAGCTAAACAATGAGCAGTTCTTC. The complete variable domain, with remaining parts taken from reference TRBV5-1 and TRBJ2-1, reads KAGVTQTPRYLIKTRGQQVTLSCSPISGHRSVSWYQQTPGQGLQFLFEYFSETQRNKGNFPGRFSGRQFSNSRSEMNVSTLELGDSALYLCAGSTGQLNNEQFFGPGTRLTVL.

This sequence joins TRBV7-8 and TRBJ1-2; D gene uncertain. The germline V and J ends were trimmed by 2 bases and 5 bases, with 15 bases remaining between them. The germline V gene encodes CDR1 SGHVS and CDR2 FQNEAQ. This CDR3 is built from 15 residues. CDR3 coding DNA: TGTGCCAGCAGCTTAAAGCGCAGATCCTTATATGGCTACACCTTC. As protein: CASSLKRRSLYGYTF.

This clonotype was recorded many times. The rearrangement uses TRBV5-1 and TRBJ2-3; the D is unclear. V was cut by 4 bases and J by 2 bases, with 11 bases left in between. There are 14 residues in the CDR3. Germline V lookup: CDR1 SGHRS, CDR2 YFSETQ. This CDR3 reads CASSPNAHTDTQYF. The CDR3 DNA reads TGCGCCAGCAGCCCGAATGCGCACACAGATACGCAGTATTTT.

This clonotype was detected ten times or more. J is TRBJ1-4 and V is TRBV28, with 7 bases fitting TRBD1. Germline assignment: CDR1 MDHEN and CDR2 SYDVKM. The CDR3 extends over 15 amino acids. V lost 1 base to trimming and J lost 5 bases; unmatched junction nucleotides: 4. The CDR3 DNA reads TGTGCCAGCAGTTTATACACAGGGGCGAATGAAAAACTGTTTTTT. The encoded protein is CASSLYTGANEKLFF.

The sample holds many counts of this clonotype. The J gene is TRBJ2-7, the V gene TRBV10-3, with TRBD1 matching over 8 bases. This CDR3 has 14 amino acids. The J segment lost 3 bases and the V segment lost 6 bases, leaving 7 bases of the junction unmatched. CDR1 ENHRY and CDR2 SYGVKD come from the germline V gene. CDR3 in DNA: TGTGCCATCAGCCCCGGGACAGGCTACTACGAGCAGTACTTC. Its protein product is CAISPGTGYYEQYF.

In this sample, this clonotype turned up a few times. The chain has TRBV28 and TRBJ2-1; a possible D gene is TRBD1 (5 bases). The CDR3 covers 15 residues. Germline V CDR1 and CDR2: MDHEN, SYDVKM. The V gene lost 4 bases and the J gene lost 9 bases, with 19 bases spanning the gap. The CDR3: CASSSSAVGRGEQFF. Written as DNA, the CDR3 is TGTGCCAGCAGTTCCTCGGCGGTGGGAAGGGGTGAGCAGTTCTTC.

This clonotype was recorded many times. This chain uses TRBV24-1 with TRBJ2-5; weak D call: TRBD2 (6 bases). Trimming removed 5 bases from V and 5 bases from J, with 20 bases in between. From germline, CDR1 is KGHDR and CDR2 SFDVKD. The CDR3 runs 16 residues. CDR3 protein: CATSGIRGQAGETQYF. CDR3 DNA: TGTGCCACCAGTGGAATACGTGGCCAGGCGGGGGAGACCCAGTACTTC.

Comment on this clonotype: Just one base apart from a much larger clone, this may be a read error. The V and J genes are TRBV30 and TRBJ1-2; D is undetermined. This CDR3 contains 12 residues. Germline V gene sequence: CDR1 GTSNPN, CDR2 SVGIG (reference sequence). Trimming cost V 0 bases and J 4 bases, with 6 bases left between them. CDR3 nucleotide sequence: TGTGCCTGGAGTGTAGTCAGCTATGGCTACACCTTC. Translated: CAWSVVSYGYTF.

This clonotype appeared many times. V gene TRBV6-1 combines with J gene TRBJ1-4, with a weak D call TRBD1 (5 bases). From germline, CDR1 is MNHNS and CDR2 SASEGT. V was clipped by 4 bases and J by 8 bases, with 17 bases between them. The CDR3 sequence is 15 residues long. The CDR3 DNA reads TGTGCCAGCAGTGTTGGGGCAGGTGGGTTCGAAAAACTGTTTTTT. It codes for CASSVGAGGFEKLFF.